Detailed here is one TCR beta chain. What it binds is unknown. These data come from a study of beta chain features in type 1 diabetes. Turning to the study itself: Over all samples combined, some 110 million sorted cells were examined.

On average, the one heparinised blood draw given by each donor was approximately 100 mL. Researchers reported sorting CD4+ naive, central memory, regulatory and stem cell-like memory cells via CD45RO/CCR7/CD25/CD127/CD95/CD27. The sequenced template was cDNA made from the entire isolated RNA. The table came from immunoSEQ multiplex PCR; TCRdb's copy has only in-frame clones and leaves some out. The sample contains about 700,000 clones, 13% of which appear only once. General study results and limits: Researchers cautioned that cDNA sequencing could over-represent cells with high TCR expression. In all four CD4+ subsets, TCRB CDR3 length was significantly, moderately reduced in type 1 diabetes.

This receptor was obtained from a man aged 18 to 35 with type 1 diabetes. Sequencing used naive CD4+ T cells from blood.

CDR3 nucleotide sequence: TGTGCCAGCAGCTTAGGGACGAAGGGAGGATACGAGCAGTACTTC. This gives the protein CASSLGTKGGYEQYF. This chain connects TRBV7-9 to TRBJ2-7; D possibly corresponds to TRBD2 (6 bases). Trimming took 1 base from V and 4 from J, leaving 14 bases between them. The germline gives CDR1 SEHNR, CDR2 FQNEAQ (reference sequence). The CDR3 consists of 15 residues.